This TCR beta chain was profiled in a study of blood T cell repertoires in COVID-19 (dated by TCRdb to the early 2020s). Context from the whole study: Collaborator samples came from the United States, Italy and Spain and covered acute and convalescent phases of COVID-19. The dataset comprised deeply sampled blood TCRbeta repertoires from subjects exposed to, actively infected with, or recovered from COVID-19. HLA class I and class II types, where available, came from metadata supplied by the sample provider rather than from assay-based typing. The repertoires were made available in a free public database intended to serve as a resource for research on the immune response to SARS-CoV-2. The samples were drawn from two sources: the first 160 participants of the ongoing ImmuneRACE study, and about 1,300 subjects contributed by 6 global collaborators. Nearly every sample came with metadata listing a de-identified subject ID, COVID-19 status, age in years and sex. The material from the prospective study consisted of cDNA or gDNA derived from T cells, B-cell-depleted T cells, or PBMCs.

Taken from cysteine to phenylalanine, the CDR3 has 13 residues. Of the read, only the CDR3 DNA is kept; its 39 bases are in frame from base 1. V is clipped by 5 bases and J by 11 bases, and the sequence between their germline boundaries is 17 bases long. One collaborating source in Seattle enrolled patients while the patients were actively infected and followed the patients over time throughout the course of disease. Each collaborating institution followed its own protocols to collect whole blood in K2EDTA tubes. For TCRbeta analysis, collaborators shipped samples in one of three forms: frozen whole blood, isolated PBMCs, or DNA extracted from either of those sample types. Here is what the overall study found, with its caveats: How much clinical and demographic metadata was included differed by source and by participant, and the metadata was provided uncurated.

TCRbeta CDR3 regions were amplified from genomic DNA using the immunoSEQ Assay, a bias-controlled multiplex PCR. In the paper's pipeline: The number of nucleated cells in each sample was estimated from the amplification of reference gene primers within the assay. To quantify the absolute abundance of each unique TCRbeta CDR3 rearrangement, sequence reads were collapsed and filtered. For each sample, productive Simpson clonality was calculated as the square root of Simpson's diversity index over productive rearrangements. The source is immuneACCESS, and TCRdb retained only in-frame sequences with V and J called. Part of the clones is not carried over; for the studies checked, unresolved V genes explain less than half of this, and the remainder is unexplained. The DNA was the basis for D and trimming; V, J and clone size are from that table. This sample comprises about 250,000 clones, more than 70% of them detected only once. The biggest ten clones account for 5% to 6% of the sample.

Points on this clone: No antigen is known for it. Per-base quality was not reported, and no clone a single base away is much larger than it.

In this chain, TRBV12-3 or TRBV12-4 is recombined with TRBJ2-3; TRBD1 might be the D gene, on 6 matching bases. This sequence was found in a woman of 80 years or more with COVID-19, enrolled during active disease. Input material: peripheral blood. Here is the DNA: TGTGCCAGCAGTCAAGGACAGCTCCTTGGGCAGTATTTT. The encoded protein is CASSQGQLLGQYF.